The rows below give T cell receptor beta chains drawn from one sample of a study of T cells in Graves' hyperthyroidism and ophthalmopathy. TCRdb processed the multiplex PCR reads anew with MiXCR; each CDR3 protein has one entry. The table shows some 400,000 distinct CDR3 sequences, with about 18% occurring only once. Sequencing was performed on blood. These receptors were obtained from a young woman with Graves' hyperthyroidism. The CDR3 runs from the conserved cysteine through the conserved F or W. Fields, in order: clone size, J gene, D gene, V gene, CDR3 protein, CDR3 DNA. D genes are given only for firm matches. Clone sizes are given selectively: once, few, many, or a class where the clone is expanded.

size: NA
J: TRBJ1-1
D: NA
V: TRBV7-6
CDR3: CASSLFQGDNTEAFF
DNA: TGTGCCAGCAGCTTGTTCCAGGGAGATAACACTGAAGCTTTCTTT

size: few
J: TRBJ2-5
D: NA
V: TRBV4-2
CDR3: CASSLTGRAGETQYF
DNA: TGTGCCAGCAGCCTTACTGGCAGAGCCGGGGAGACCCAGTACTTC

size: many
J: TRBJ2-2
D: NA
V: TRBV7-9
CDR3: CASRGLVNGGELFF
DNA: TGTGCCAGCAGGGGCTTGGTGAACGGCGGGGAGCTGTTTTTT

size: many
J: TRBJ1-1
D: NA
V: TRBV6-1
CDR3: CASSEGQLWGLNTEAFF
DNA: TGTGCCAGCAGTGAAGGACAGTTATGGGGCTTGAACACTGAAGCTTTCTTT

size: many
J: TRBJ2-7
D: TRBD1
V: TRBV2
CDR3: CASSEFRGTGISGEQYF
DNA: TGTGCCAGCAGTGAATTCCGCGGGACAGGGATAAGTGGCGAGCAGTACTTC

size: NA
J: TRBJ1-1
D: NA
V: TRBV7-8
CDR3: CASSSPENTEAFF
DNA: TGTGCCAGCAGCTCGCCCGAGAACACTGAAGCTTTCTTT

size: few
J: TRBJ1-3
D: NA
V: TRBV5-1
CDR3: CASSLEAGPGNTIYF
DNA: TGCGCCAGCAGCTTGGAGGCAGGGCCCGGAAACACCATATATTTT

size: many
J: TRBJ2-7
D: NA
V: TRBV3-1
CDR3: CASSQARGTWYEQYF
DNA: TGTGCCAGCAGCCAAGCCAGGGGCACTTGGTACGAGCAGTACTTC

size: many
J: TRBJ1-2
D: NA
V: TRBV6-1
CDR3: CASSLTGRRGYTF
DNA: TGTGCCAGCAGTCTGACAGGTCGCCGCGGCTACACCTTC

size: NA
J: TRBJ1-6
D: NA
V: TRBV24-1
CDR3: CATSDTTGTPLHF
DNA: TGTGCCACCAGTGATACAACAGGGACACCCCTCCACTTT

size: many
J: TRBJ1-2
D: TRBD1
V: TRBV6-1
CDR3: CASSANWDRNYGYTF
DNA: TGTGCCAGCAGTGCAAATTGGGACAGGAACTATGGCTACACCTTC

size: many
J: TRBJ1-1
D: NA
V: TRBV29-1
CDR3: CSVEVFGRVEAFF
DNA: TGCAGCGTTGAAGTTTTCGGCAGGGTTGAAGCTTTCTTT

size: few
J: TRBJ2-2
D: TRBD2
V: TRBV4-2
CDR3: CASSQDTGGNTGELFF
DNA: TGTGCCAGCAGCCAAGACACGGGGGGGAACACCGGGGAGCTGTTTTTT

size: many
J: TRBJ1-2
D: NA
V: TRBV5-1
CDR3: CASSLEMVLGGYTF
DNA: TGCGCCAGCAGCTTGGAAATGGTATTGGGTGGCTACACCTTC

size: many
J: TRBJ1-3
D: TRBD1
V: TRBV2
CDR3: CASSEVRGRGNTIYF
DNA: TGTGCCAGCAGTGAAGTCAGGGGGCGTGGAAACACCATATATTTT

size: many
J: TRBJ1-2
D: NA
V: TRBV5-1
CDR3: CASSLAPGTGNYGYTF
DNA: TGCGCCAGCAGCTTGGCCCCCGGGACGGGCAACTATGGCTACACCTTC

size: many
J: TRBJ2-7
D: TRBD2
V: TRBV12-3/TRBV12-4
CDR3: CASSTRTSSYHEQYF
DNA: TGTGCCAGCAGTACCCGGACTAGCTCTTACCACGAGCAGTACTTC

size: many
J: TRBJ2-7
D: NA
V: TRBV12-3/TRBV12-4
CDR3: CASSSTVVYEQYF
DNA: TGTGCCAGCAGTAGTACAGTCGTCTACGAGCAGTACTTC

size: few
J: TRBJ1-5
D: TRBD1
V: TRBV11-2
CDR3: CASSPGVQGAVPGQPQHF
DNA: TGTGCCAGCAGCCCCGGGGTGCAGGGGGCAGTCCCTGGTCAGCCCCAGCATTTT

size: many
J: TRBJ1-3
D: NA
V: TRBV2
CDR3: CASSGDWRVGNTIYF
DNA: TGTGCCAGCAGTGGAGATTGGAGGGTCGGAAACACCATATATTTT

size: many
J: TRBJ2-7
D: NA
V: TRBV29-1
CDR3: CSVEWAGGGQMTYEQYF
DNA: TGCAGCGTTGAATGGGCTGGGGGGGGACAGATGACCTACGAGCAGTACTTC

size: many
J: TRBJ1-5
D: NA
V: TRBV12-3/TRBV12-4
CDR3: CASSLKRAVNQPQHF
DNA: TGTGCCAGCAGTTTAAAGAGGGCGGTCAATCAGCCCCAGCATTTT

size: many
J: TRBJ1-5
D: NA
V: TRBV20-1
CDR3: CSASLAGYNQPQHF
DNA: TGCAGTGCTAGTTTGGCAGGCTATAATCAGCCCCAGCATTTT

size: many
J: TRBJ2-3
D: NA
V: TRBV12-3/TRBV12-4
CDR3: CASSLGDTQYF
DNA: TGTGCCAGCAGTTTAGGGGATACGCAGTATTTT

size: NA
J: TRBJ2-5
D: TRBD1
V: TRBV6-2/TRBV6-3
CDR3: CASSTYRGPSQETQYF
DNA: TGTGCCAGCAGTACCTACAGGGGGCCCAGCCAAGAGACCCAGTACTTC

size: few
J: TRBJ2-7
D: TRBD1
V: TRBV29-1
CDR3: CSAIPPGQGYEQYF
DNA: TGCAGCGCAATTCCGCCGGGACAGGGCTACGAGCAGTACTTC

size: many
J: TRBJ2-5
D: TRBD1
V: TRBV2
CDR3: CASIGDRAKETQYF
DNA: TGTGCCAGCATCGGGGACAGGGCTAAAGAGACCCAGTACTTC

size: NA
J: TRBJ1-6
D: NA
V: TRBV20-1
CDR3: CSASGTANSPLHF
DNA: TGCAGTGCTAGTGGGACGGCAAATTCACCCCTCCACTTT

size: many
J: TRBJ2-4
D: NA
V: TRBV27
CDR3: CASSPPAAQKGAKNIQYF
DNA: TGTGCCAGCTCACCCCCTGCCGCCCAAAAGGGGGCCAAAAACATTCAGTACTTC

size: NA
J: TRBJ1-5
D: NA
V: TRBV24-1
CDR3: CAITGRKPQHF
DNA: TGTGCCATCACTGGGAGGAAGCCCCAGCATTTT

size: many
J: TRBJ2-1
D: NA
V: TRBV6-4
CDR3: CASSDSSYNEQFF
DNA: TGTGCCAGCAGTGACTCTAGCTACAATGAGCAGTTCTTC

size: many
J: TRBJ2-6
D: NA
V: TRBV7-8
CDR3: CASSSRRGSGANVLTF
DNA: TGTGCCAGCAGCTCACGCAGGGGCTCTGGGGCCAACGTCCTGACTTTC

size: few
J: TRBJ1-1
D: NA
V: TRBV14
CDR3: CASSREGWKKTEAFF
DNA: TGTGCCAGCAGCCGGGAGGGGTGGAAAAAAACTGAAGCTTTCTTT

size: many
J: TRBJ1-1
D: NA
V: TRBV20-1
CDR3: CSARGAGGSMNTEAFF
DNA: TGCAGTGCTAGGGGAGCGGGGGGCTCCATGAACACTGAAGCTTTCTTT

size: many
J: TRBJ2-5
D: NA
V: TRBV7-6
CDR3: CASSSPGGSRFQETQYF
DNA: TGTGCCAGCAGCTCCCCTGGGGGGTCGAGGTTCCAAGAGACCCAGTACTTC

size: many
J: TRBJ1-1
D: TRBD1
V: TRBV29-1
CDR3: CSVQTGGVSEAFF
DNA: TGCAGCGTACAGACAGGGGGCGTATCTGAAGCTTTCTTT

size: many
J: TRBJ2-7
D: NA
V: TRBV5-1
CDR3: CASSLRGIYEQYF
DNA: TGCGCCAGCAGCTTGCGGGGGATCTACGAGCAGTACTTC

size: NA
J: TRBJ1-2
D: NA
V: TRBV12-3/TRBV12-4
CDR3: CASSDAKFNYGYTF
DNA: TGTGCCAGCAGTGATGCCAAGTTCAACTATGGCTACACCTTC

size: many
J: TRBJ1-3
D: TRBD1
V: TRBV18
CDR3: CASSAGQARNTIYF
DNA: TGTGCCAGCTCGGCCGGACAGGCCCGTAACACCATATATTTT

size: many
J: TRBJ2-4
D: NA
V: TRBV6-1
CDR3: CASSEARVYIQYF
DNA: TGTGCCAGCAGTGAAGCAAGAGTTTACATTCAGTACTTC

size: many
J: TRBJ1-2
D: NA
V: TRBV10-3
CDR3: CATTEYGANYGYTF
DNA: TGTGCCACAACTGAATACGGGGCGAACTATGGCTACACCTTC

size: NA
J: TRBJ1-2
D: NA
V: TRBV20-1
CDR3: CSAERGRTYGYTF
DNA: TGCAGTGCCGAAAGAGGACGGACCTATGGCTACACCTTC